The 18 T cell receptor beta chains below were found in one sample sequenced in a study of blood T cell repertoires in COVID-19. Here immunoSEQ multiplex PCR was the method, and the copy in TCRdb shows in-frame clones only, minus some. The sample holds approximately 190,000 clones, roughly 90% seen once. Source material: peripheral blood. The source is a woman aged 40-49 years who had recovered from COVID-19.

The CDR3 sequence is CASSQQMNTEAFF. The CDR3 region has the DNA TGTGCCAGCAGCCAACAGATGAACACTGAAGCTTTCTTT. V gene TRBV7-2 combines with J gene TRBJ1-1; D is ambiguous. Trimming stripped 5 bases from V and 0 bases from J, with 7 bases between. The CDR3 extends over 13 amino acids. Germline V gene data show CDR1 as SGHTA and CDR2 as FQGNSA.

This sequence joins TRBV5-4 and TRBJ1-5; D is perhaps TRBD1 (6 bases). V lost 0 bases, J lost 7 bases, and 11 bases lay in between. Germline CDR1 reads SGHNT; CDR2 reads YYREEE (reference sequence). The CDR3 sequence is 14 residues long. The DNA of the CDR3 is TGTGCCAGCAGCTTGGATGGGGGCGGCCAGCCCCAGCATTTT. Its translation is CASSLDGGGQPQHF.

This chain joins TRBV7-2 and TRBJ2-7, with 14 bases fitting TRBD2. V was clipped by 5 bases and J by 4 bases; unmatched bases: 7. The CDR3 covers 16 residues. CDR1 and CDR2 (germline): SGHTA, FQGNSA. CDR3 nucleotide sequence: TGTGCCAGCAGCACCATGGGACTAGCGGGAGTGTACGAGCAGTACTTC. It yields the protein CASSTMGLAGVYEQYF.

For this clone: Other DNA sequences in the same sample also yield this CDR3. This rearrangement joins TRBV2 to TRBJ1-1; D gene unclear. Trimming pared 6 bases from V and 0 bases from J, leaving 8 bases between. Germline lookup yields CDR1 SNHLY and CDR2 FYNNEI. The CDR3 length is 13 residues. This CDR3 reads CASSLNMNTEAFF. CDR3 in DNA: TGTGCCAGCAGCTTAAATATGAACACTGAAGCTTTCTTT. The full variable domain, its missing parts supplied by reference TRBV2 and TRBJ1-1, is EPEVTQTPSHQVTQMGQEVILRCVPISNHLYFYWYRQILGQKVEFLVSFYNNEISEKSEIFDDQFSVERPDGSNFTLKIRSTKLEDSAMYFCASSLNMNTEAFFGQGTRLTVV.

The CDR3 loop reads CASSLRPGLAGGLSTDTQYF. In DNA form, the CDR3 reads TGTGCCAGCAGTTTAAGACCGGGACTAGCGGGAGGGCTCAGCACAGATACGCAGTATTTT. The V and J genes are TRBV27 and TRBJ2-3; TRBD2 matches 16 bases. Germline assignment: CDR1 MNHEY and CDR2 SMNVEV (reference sequence). The CDR3 consists of 20 residues. Trimming took 2 bases from V and 0 from J; bases not matched to a gene: 8.

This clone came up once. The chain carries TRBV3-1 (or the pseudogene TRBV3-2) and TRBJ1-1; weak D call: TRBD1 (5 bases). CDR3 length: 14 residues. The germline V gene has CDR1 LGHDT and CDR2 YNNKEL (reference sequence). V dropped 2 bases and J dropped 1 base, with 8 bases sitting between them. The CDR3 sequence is CASSQRDSNTEAFF. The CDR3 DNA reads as TGTGCCAGCAGCCAAAGGGACTCGAACACTGAAGCTTTCTTT.

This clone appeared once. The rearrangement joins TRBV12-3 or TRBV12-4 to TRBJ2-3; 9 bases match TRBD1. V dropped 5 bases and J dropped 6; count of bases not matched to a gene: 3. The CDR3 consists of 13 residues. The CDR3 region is CASSLDRGDTQYF. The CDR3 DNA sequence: TGTGCCAGCAGTCTCGACAGGGGGGATACGCAGTATTTT.

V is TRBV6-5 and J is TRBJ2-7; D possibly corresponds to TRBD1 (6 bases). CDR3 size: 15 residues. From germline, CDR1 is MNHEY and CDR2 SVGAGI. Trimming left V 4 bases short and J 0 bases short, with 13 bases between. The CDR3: CASSLDRTSSYEQYF. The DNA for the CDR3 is TGTGCCAGCAGTTTAGACAGGACGAGCTCCTACGAGCAGTACTTC.

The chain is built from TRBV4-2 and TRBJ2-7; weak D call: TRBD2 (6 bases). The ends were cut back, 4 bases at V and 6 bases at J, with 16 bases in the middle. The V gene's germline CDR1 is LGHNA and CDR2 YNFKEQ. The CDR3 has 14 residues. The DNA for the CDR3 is TGTGCCAGCAGCCCGGACGGAGGGGCGTCCGAGCAGTACTTC. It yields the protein CASSPDGGASEQYF.

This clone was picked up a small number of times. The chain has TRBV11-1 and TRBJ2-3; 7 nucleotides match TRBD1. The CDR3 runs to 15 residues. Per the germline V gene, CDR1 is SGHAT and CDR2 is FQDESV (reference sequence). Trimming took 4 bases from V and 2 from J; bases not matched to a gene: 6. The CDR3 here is CASSSYRGHTDTQYF. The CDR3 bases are TGTGCCAGCAGCTCCTACAGGGGCCACACAGATACGCAGTATTTT.

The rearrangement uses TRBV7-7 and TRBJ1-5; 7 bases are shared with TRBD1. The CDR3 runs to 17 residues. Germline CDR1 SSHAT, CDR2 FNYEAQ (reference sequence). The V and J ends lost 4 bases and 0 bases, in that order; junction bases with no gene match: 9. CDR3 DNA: TGTGCCAGCAGCTCCGACCCGACAGGGCGTAGCAATCAGCCCCAGCATTTT. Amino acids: CASSSDPTGRSNQPQHF. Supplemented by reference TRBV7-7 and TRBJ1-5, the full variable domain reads GAGVSQSPRYKVTKRGQDVTLRCDPISSHATLYWYQQALGQGPEFLTYFNYEAQPDKSGLPSDRFSAERPEGSISTLTIQRTEQRDSAMYRCASSSDPTGRSNQPQHFGDGTRLSIL.

The CDR3 is CASSLGQVNYGYTF. The CDR3 DNA follows: TGCGCCAGCAGCTTGGGGCAGGTTAACTATGGCTACACCTTC. The chain uses TRBV5-1 and TRBJ1-2; D unresolved. This CDR3 contains 14 residues. The V gene lost 0 bases and the J gene lost 1 base, with 7 bases spanning the gap. The germline CDR1 and CDR2 sequences are SGHRS and YFSETQ.

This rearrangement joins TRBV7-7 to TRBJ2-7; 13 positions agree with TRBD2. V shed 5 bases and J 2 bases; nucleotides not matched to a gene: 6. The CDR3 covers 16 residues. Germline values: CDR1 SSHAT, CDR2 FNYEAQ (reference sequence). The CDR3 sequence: CASSPGLAGATYEQYF. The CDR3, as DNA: TGTGCCAGCAGCCCTGGACTAGCGGGAGCAACCTACGAGCAGTACTTC. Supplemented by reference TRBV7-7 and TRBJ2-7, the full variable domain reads GAGVSQSPRYKVTKRGQDVTLRCDPISSHATLYWYQQALGQGPEFLTYFNYEAQPDKSGLPSDRFSAERPEGSISTLTIQRTEQRDSAMYRCASSPGLAGATYEQYFGPGTRLTVT.

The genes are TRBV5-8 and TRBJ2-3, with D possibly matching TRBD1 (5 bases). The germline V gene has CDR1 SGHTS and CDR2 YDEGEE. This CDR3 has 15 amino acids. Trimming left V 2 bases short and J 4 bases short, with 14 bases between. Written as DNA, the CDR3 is TGTGCCAGCAGCTTTGGCCTCCTGGGGCCAGATACGCAGTATTTT. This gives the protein CASSFGLLGPDTQYF.

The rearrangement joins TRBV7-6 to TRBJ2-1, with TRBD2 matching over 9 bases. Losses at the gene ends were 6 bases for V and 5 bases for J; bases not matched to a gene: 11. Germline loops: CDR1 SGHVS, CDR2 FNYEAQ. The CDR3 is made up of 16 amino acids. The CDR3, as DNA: TGTGCCAGCAGTAGCCTTTTTAGCGGGAGAGACAATGAGCAGTTCTTC. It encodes CASSSLFSGRDNEQFF.

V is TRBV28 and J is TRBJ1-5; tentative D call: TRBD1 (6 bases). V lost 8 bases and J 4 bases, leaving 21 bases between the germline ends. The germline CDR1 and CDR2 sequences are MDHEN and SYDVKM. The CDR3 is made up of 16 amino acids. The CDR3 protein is CASANSGRGENQPQHF. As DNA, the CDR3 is TGTGCCAGCGCGAATAGTGGCAGGGGAGAAAATCAGCCCCAGCATTTT.

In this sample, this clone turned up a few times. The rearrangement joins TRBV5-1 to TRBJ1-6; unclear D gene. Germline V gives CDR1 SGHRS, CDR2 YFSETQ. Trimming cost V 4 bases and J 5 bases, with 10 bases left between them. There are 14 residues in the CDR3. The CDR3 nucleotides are TGCGCCAGCAGCCCGGGAGAGAATAATTCACCCCTCCACTTT. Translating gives CASSPGENNSPLHF.

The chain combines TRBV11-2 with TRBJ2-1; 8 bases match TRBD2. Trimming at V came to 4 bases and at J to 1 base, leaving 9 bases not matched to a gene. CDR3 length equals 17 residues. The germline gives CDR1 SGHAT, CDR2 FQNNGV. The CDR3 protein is CASSSSRLAQSYNEQFF. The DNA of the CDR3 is TGTGCCAGCAGCTCCTCTCGACTAGCGCAATCCTACAATGAGCAGTTCTTC.